This passage covers 31 T cell receptor beta chains from one sample sequenced in a study of beta chain features in type 1 diabetes (dated by TCRdb to the late 2010s). Receptors were amplified or captured by the immunoSEQ multiplex PCR assay. The entire amount of isolated RNA was reverse transcribed using the High Capacity cDNA Reverse Transcription Kit, so the sequenced TCRB transcripts were expressed ones. TCRdb carries this immuneACCESS record with in-frame sequences only. Its versions omit some clonotypes, under half of them owing to an unresolved V gene in the studies checked, with the rest unexplained. Here the sample has roughly 610,000 clones; about a sixth occur a single time. In total, the top ten clones hold approximately 0.087% of the sample. Material for sequencing was naive CD4+ T cells from blood. Explained via the paper, the cell subset or site label denotes: true naive CD4+ T cells. The receptors originated from a man in his late teens or twenties in good health.

This clone was counted only a few times. Its ends do not fully match the called genes, so a read error is possible. The chain recombines TRBV28 with TRBJ2-3; no clear D gene. The CDR3 totals 12 residues. The germline CDR1 and CDR2 sequences are MDHEN and SYDVKM. The CDR3 DNA reads as TGTGCCAGAAGTTCCAGCACAGATACGCAGTATTTT. It codes for CARSSSTDTQYF.

This sequence joins TRBV4-3 and TRBJ2-7; maybe TRBD1 (5 bases). The CDR3 length is 15 residues. With 1 base removed from V and 0 bases from J, the gap between germline ends came to 10 bases. CDR1 is LGHNA and CDR2 is YSLEER in the germline V gene. Here the CDR3 reads CASSQVEGHSYEQYF. The CDR3 DNA sequence: TGCGCCAGCAGCCAAGTCGAAGGACACTCCTACGAGCAGTACTTC.

The chain couples TRBV7-2 to TRBJ2-5; no clear D. Germline V gives CDR1 SGHTA, CDR2 FQGNSA. Trimming shortened V by 9 bases and J by 2 bases, and 7 bases separated the two germline ends. The CDR3 extends over 11 amino acids. This CDR3 reads CASTEQETQYF. The CDR3 DNA sequence: TGTGCCAGTACAGAACAAGAGACCCAGTACTTC. The variable domain in full, completed from reference TRBV7-2 and TRBJ2-5, reads GAGVSQSPSNKVTEKGKDVELRCDPISGHTALYWYRQSLGQGLEFLIYFQGNSAPDKSGLPSDRFSAERTGGSVSTLTIQRTQQEDSAVYLCASTEQETQYFGPGTRLLVL.

This clone was detected a few times. The genes are TRBV5-1 and TRBJ2-7, with 10 bases fitting TRBD1. There are 14 residues in the CDR3. Unmatched junction bases numbered 4, after V lost 5 bases and J lost 2 bases. Per germline, CDR1 SGHRS and CDR2 YFSETQ. CDR3 region: CASRAGQGAYEQYF. DNA of the CDR3: TGCGCCAGCAGAGCTGGACAGGGGGCCTACGAGCAGTACTTC.

The CDR3 coding sequence is TGTGCCATCACCGTCTGGGACAGGGGCTCCTACGAGCAGTACTTC. As protein: CAITVWDRGSYEQYF. This chain uses TRBV10-3 with TRBJ2-7; 10 bases fit TRBD1. This CDR3 comprises 15 residues. Germline CDR1 reads ENHRY; CDR2 reads SYGVKD. After removal of 7 bases from V and 0 bases from J, the junction contained 6 bases not matched to a gene.

This clone was seen more than once but under ten times. The chain is built from TRBV5-1 and TRBJ2-2; possible D gene TRBD1, 6 bases. V was clipped by 1 base and J by 1 base, with 11 bases between them. The CDR3 spans 16 residues. Germline V CDR1 and CDR2: SGHRS, YFSETQ. CDR3 in DNA: TGCGCCAGCAGCTTGAGACCGACAGGGAACACCGGGGAGCTGTTTTTT. The encoded protein is CASSLRPTGNTGELFF. The full variable domain, rest sourced from reference TRBV5-1 and TRBJ2-2, is KAGVTQTPRYLIKTRGQQVTLSCSPISGHRSVSWYQQTPGQGLQFLFEYFSETQRNKGNFPGRFSGRQFSNSRSEMNVSTLELGDSALYLCASSLRPTGNTGELFFGEGSRLTVL.

In this sample, this clone turned up a few times. The V call is TRBV9, the J call TRBJ2-7; D is possibly TRBD2 (5 bases). The CDR3 runs to 15 residues. Germline loops: CDR1 SGDLS, CDR2 YYNGEE. Trimming left V 2 bases short and J 0 bases short, with 12 bases between. CDR3 nucleotide sequence: TGTGCCAGCAGCGTTGGCGGGCCGAGCTCCTACGAGCAGTACTTC. Its translation is CASSVGGPSSYEQYF.

The rearrangement uses TRBV7-2 and TRBJ2-7; 8 bases fit TRBD2. The CDR3 is made up of 14 amino acids. After removal of 6 bases from V and 4 bases from J, the junction contained 8 bases not matched to a gene. Germline V gene lookup returns CDR1 SGHTA and CDR2 FQGNSA. CDR3 bases: TGTGCCAGCAGTCCACCGGGACTAGTGTACGAGCAGTACTTC. Its protein product is CASSPPGLVYEQYF.

The chain links TRBV7-2 to TRBJ2-7, with 10 bases that match TRBD1. The junction had 11 bases not matched to a gene; V was cut back by 7 bases and J by 5 bases. CDR3 size: 15 residues. Germline V CDR1 and CDR2: SGHTA, FQGNSA. The CDR3 spells CASKEDRGRTHEQYF. The CDR3 DNA reads as TGTGCCAGCAAAGAAGACAGGGGGCGAACCCACGAGCAGTACTTC. The full variable domain, with the rest looked up from reference TRBV7-2 and TRBJ2-7, is GAGVSQSPSNKVTEKGKDVELRCDPISGHTALYWYRQSLGQGLEFLIYFQGNSAPDKSGLPSDRFSAERTGGSVSTLTIQRTQQEDSAVYLCASKEDRGRTHEQYFGPGTRLTVT.

The chain carries TRBV5-1 and TRBJ1-1; D unclear. CDR3 size: 13 residues. The V gene's germline CDR1 is SGHRS and CDR2 YFSETQ. V lost 5 bases and J 0 bases, leaving 8 bases between the germline ends. The CDR3 spells CASSTAVNTEAFF. The CDR3 DNA is TGCGCCAGCAGTACAGCGGTGAACACTGAAGCTTTCTTT.

The V call is TRBV6-5, the J call TRBJ1-3; tentatively, D is TRBD1 (5 bases). This CDR3 comprises 14 residues. Per germline, CDR1 MNHEY and CDR2 SVGAGI. V gave up 0 bases and J gave up 4 bases, with 7 bases separating them. The CDR3 here is CASSYSGTGNTIYF. In DNA, the CDR3 is TGTGCCAGCAGTTACTCAGGGACGGGAAACACCATATATTTT.

The rearrangement links TRBV14 to TRBJ1-2; D is uncertain. V lost 0 bases to trimming and J lost 4 bases, with 12 bases between them. The CDR3 spans 15 residues. In germline, CDR1 is SGHDN, CDR2 FVKESK. CDR3 DNA: TGTGCCAGCAGCCAAGAGCGACTCCGCCCCTATGGCTACACCTTC. This sequence encodes CASSQERLRPYGYTF.

This clone came up a few times. The chain combines TRBV25-1 with TRBJ2-4; maybe TRBD2 (7 bases). The CDR3 consists of 14 residues. The ends were cut back, 4 bases at V and 8 bases at J, with 15 bases in the middle. CDR1 is MGHDK, CDR2 SYGVNS, per germline. The chain's CDR3 is CASSAPGAGDIQYF. The CDR3 DNA reads as TGTGCCAGCAGTGCTCCAGGGGCGGGAGACATTCAGTACTTC.

This chain links TRBV4-3 with TRBJ1-5; 11 nucleotides match TRBD1. Germline CDR1 is LGHNA and CDR2 is YSLEER. The CDR3 loop spans 17 amino acids. V dropped 4 bases and J dropped 7; count of bases not matched to a gene: 12. The CDR3 DNA reads TGCGCCAGCAGCCCCACGCGGGACAGGGGGAGAGAACAGCCCCAGCATTTT. This encodes CASSPTRDRGREQPQHF.

This clone was picked up a small number of times. The chain has TRBV9 and TRBJ2-7; D gene uncertain. Trimming pared 0 bases from V and 0 bases from J, leaving 7 bases between. The CDR3 consists of 14 residues. Germline V gene data show CDR1 as SGDLS and CDR2 as YYNGEE. CDR3 in DNA: TGTGCCAGCAGCGTAGAGGCGAGCTCCTACGAGCAGTACTTC. It specifies CASSVEASSYEQYF.

This clone was seen only a few times. The chain employs TRBV4-2 and TRBJ2-5; no clear D. The germline CDR1 and CDR2 sequences are LGHNA and YNFKEQ. V was shortened by 0 bases and J by 3 bases, with 11 bases between the two germline ends. The CDR3 is made up of 15 amino acids. The CDR3 nucleotides are TGTGCCAGCAGCCAAGATCGGCGTGACAAAGAGACCCAGTACTTC. It is translated as CASSQDRRDKETQYF.

This chain joins TRBV9 and TRBJ2-7; 13 bases map to TRBD2. The CDR3 is 16 residues long. V was clipped by 2 bases and J by 3 bases; unmatched bases: 5. Per germline, CDR1 SGDLS and CDR2 YYNGEE. The chain's CDR3 is CASSVAGLAGDYEQYF. For the CDR3, the DNA is TGTGCCAGCAGCGTGGCCGGACTAGCGGGGGACTACGAGCAGTACTTC.

This chain connects TRBV7-2 to TRBJ2-2; 9 bases are a match to TRBD1. V was clipped by 4 bases and J by 4 bases; unmatched bases: 4. The CDR3 loop spans 15 amino acids. Germline loops: CDR1 SGHTA, CDR2 FQGNSA. CDR3 sequence: CASSSNRGPTGELFF. CDR3 DNA sequence: TGTGCCAGCAGCTCCAACAGGGGGCCCACCGGGGAGCTGTTTTTT.

This clone turned up a few times. V gene TRBV28 combines with J gene TRBJ1-2; no firm D call. Germline CDR1 MDHEN, CDR2 SYDVKM. The CDR3 is 13 amino acids. Trimming took 5 bases from V and 6 from J, leaving 13 bases between them. The CDR3 loop is CASSRAWTDGYTF. CDR3 coding DNA: TGTGCCAGCAGTCGAGCTTGGACCGATGGCTACACCTTC.

The sample holds a few counts of this clone. The CDR3 protein is CASGSKPGQEFF. The DNA for the CDR3 is TGTGCTAGTGGTTCGAAACCGGGACAGGAGTTCTTC. The chain recombines TRBV12-5 with TRBJ2-1; TRBD1 matches at 8 bases. V lost 4 bases to trimming and J lost 14 bases; unmatched junction nucleotides: 7. The CDR3 runs 12 residues. Germline CDR1 reads LGHNT; CDR2 reads FRNRAP.

The J gene is TRBJ2-2, the V gene TRBV7-2; weak D call: TRBD2 (5 bases). Germline CDR1 reads SGHTA; CDR2 reads FQGNSA. This CDR3 comprises 15 residues. Trimming took off 5 bases at V and 1 base at J, with 11 bases between the two ends. The CDR3 DNA reads TGTGCCAGCAGCGTGGGAGCTTGGAACACCGGGGAGCTGTTTTTT. Translation: CASSVGAWNTGELFF.

This chain links TRBV7-9 with TRBJ2-7; 10 nucleotides align to TRBD2. J lost 2 bases, V lost 3 bases, and 4 bases had no gene match. The CDR3 length is 15 residues. Germline V gives CDR1 SEHNR, CDR2 FQNEAQ (reference sequence). CDR3 protein: CASSFLAGVAYEQYF. The CDR3 region has the DNA TGTGCCAGCAGCTTTCTAGCGGGAGTAGCCTACGAGCAGTACTTC.

V is TRBV4-1 and J is TRBJ2-7; TRBD2 matches at 13 bases. The J segment lost 0 bases and the V segment lost 1 base, leaving 12 bases of the junction unmatched. Germline V gene data show CDR1 as MGHRA and CDR2 as YSYEKL. CDR3 length: 20 amino acids. CDR3 sequence reads: CASSQVVLAGGPKSSYEQYF. DNA for the CDR3: TGCGCCAGCAGCCAAGTCGTACTAGCGGGAGGGCCTAAAAGCTCCTACGAGCAGTACTTC.

J is TRBJ1-5 and V is TRBV6-5; D is perhaps TRBD1 (5 bases). V lost 5 bases and J lost 3, with 11 bases in between. The CDR3 is made up of 14 amino acids. The germline V gene has CDR1 MNHEY and CDR2 SVGAGI. CDR3 residues: CASSPQANNQPQHF. The DNA for the CDR3 is TGTGCCAGCAGTCCACAGGCGAACAATCAGCCCCAGCATTTT.

V is TRBV5-4 and J is TRBJ2-2; TRBD2 aligns across 14 bases. Losses at the gene ends were 4 bases for V and 6 bases for J; bases not matched to a gene: 5. CDR3 size: 16 residues. CDR1 SGHNT and CDR2 YYREEE come from the germline V gene (reference sequence). The CDR3 region is CASSPMTSGRAGELFF. The CDR3 nucleotides are TGTGCCAGCAGCCCGATGACTAGCGGGAGGGCCGGGGAGCTGTTTTTT. Full variable domain (outside the CDR3, taken from reference TRBV5-4 and TRBJ2-2): ETGVTQSPTHLIKTRGQQVTLRCSSQSGHNTVSWYQQALGQGPQFIFQYYREEENGRGNFPPRFSGLQFPNYSSELNVNALELDDSALYLCASSPMTSGRAGELFFGEGSRLTVL.

The V gene is TRBV4-2, the J gene TRBJ2-5; D ambiguous. From germline, CDR1 is LGHNA and CDR2 YNFKEQ. Trimming stripped 1 base from V and 4 bases from J, with 10 bases between. There are 14 residues in the CDR3. CDR3 in DNA: TGTGCCAGCAGCCAAGCCCCCGGTCTAGAGACCCAGTACTTC. Translated, it gives CASSQAPGLETQYF.

This clone was seen more than once but under ten times. The CDR3 region has the DNA TGTGCCAGCAGCCCCAGCCAGCGGGCCCGCACAGATACGCAGTATTTT. This translates into CASSPSQRARTDTQYF. The chain uses TRBV7-2 and TRBJ2-3, with a possible D match to TRBD2 (6 bases). Looked up from germline, CDR1 is SGHTA and CDR2 is FQGNSA. The CDR3 is made up of 16 amino acids. V shed 5 bases and J shed 1 base, with 16 bases lying between them.

This clone came up a few times. The genes are TRBV5-4 and TRBJ1-3, with no clear D. Trimming stripped 0 bases from V and 4 bases from J, with 5 bases between. The germline gives CDR1 SGHNT, CDR2 YYREEE (reference sequence). The length of the CDR3 is 13 residues. Here the CDR3 reads CASSLARGNTIYF. Here the CDR3 DNA reads TGTGCCAGCAGCTTGGCCAGGGGAAACACCATATATTTT.

There are a few counts of this clone. The chain uses TRBV9 and TRBJ1-6; D gene unclear. The germline gives CDR1 SGDLS, CDR2 YYNGEE. Trimming took 0 bases from V and 5 from J, leaving 15 bases between them. There are 17 residues in the CDR3. CDR3 protein: CASSVATAGLNNSPLHF. DNA of the CDR3: TGTGCCAGCAGCGTAGCTACGGCAGGACTAAATAATTCACCCCTCCACTTT.

This clone was counted a few times. This chain links TRBV4-2 with TRBJ2-3; D not certain. Germline V gene data show CDR1 as LGHNA and CDR2 as YNFKEQ. This CDR3 is built from 13 residues. Trimming cost V 3 bases and J 2 bases, with 6 bases left between them. The chain's CDR3 is CASSQGITDTQYF. In DNA, the CDR3 is TGTGCCAGCAGCCAGGGAATCACAGATACGCAGTATTTT.

This clone has more than one count but fewer than ten. The J gene is TRBJ2-7, the V gene TRBV14; 8 bases align to TRBD2. Germline V gene data show CDR1 as SGHDN and CDR2 as FVKESK. The J segment lost 6 bases and the V segment lost 3 bases, leaving 7 bases of the junction unmatched. The CDR3 is 14 residues long. The chain's CDR3 is CASSHSGLAGEQYF. In DNA, the CDR3 is TGTGCCAGCAGCCACTCTGGGCTAGCGGGCGAGCAGTACTTC.